This T cell receptor (beta chain) was captured in a study of cytomegalovirus exposure and HLA in healthy donors. Broader study findings: The authors excluded some V segments, including TRBV6-2 and TRBV6-3, as indistinguishable. Later on, an analysis showed TCR association rates differing by HLA locus, with DRB1 the most and HLA-C the fewest.

V was shortened by 6 bases and J by 0 bases, with 12 bases between the two germline ends. Germline CDR1 reads MGHDK; CDR2 reads SYGVNS. CDR3 length equals 16 residues. In the case of this clone: Its matching antigen is unknown.

Primers for the PCR totalled 60 Vbeta and 13 Jbeta. Assay used: immunoSEQ multiplex PCR; TCRdb lists only in-frame clones, some missing. The table lists over 150,000 clones, 77% of them singletons. The chain recombines TRBV25-1 with TRBJ2-6, with D unclear. Sample: PBMCs. The receptor was isolated from a man aged 25-45 years in good health and CMV-seropositive. The CDR3 nucleotides read TGTGCCAGCAGCGCCAGATACCGCTCTGGGGCCAACGTCCTGACTTTC. This encodes CASSARYRSGANVLTF.